This TCR beta chain was identified during a study of CD8 T cells in ankylosing spondylitis. Regarding the study as a whole: It was reported that disease-linked clones were significantly enriched in matched ankylosing spondylitis synovial fluid. A motif of 7 to 9 highly homologous TCR beta variants was seen as apparently characteristic of ankylosing spondylitis blood. Reports of some motif variants in reactive arthritis synovial fluid and blood predate this one.

V gave up 6 bases and J gave up 4 bases, with 9 bases separating them. CDR1 and CDR2 from the germline V gene are MGHDK and SYGVNS. The CDR3 sequence is 12 residues long. Preparation of TCR beta libraries was done by quantitative 5'-RACE with molecular barcodes. Via MiXCR, TCRdb re-called the 5' RACE reads, giving one row per CDR3 protein. The table records a few hundred thousand distinct CDR3 sequences, roughly 8% of them present only once. The table lists this clonotype with a few counts. Its antigen is undetermined. The V call is TRBV25-1, the J call TRBJ1-2, with D uncertain. This receptor was obtained from a male donor with ankylosing spondylitis. Sequencing was done on a sample of blood, either unsorted or a sorted T cell fraction (not recorded which). The CDR3 spells CASSRPPYGYTF. The CDR3 coding sequence is TGTGCCAGCAGCAGACCCCCCTATGGCTACACCTTC.